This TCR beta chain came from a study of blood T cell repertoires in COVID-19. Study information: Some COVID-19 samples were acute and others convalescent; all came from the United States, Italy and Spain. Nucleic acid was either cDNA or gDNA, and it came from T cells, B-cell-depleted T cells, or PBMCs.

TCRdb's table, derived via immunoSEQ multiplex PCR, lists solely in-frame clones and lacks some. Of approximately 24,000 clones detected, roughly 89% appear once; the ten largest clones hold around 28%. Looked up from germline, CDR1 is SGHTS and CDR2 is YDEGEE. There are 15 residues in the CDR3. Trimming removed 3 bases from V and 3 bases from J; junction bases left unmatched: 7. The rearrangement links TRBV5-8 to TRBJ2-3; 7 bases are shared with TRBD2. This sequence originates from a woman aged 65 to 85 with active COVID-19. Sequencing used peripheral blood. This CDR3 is CASSSLMRGTDTQYF. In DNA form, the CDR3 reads TGTGCCAGCAGCTCCTTAATGCGGGGGACAGATACGCAGTATTTT.